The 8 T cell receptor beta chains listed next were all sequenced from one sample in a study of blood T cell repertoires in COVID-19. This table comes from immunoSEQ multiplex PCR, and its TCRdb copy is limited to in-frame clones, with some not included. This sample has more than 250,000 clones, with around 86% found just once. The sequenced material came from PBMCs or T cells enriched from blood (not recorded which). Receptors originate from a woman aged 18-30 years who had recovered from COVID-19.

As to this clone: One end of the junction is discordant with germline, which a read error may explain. The CDR3 protein is CASSLGTAGTGELFF. CDR3 bases: TGTGCCAGCAGCCTAGGGACGGCGGGTACCGGGGAGCTGTTTTTT. The chain recombines TRBV13 with TRBJ2-2; D may match TRBD1 or TRBD2 (5 bases each). Germline assignment: CDR1 PRHDT and CDR2 FYEKMQ (reference sequence). This CDR3 spans 15 amino acids.

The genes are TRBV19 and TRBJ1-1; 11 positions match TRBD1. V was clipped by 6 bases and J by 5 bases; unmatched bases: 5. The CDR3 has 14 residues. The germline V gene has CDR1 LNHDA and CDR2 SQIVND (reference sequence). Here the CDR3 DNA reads TGTGCCAGTAGCACGGACAGGGGGCGGACTGAAGCTTTCTTT. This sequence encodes CASSTDRGRTEAFF.

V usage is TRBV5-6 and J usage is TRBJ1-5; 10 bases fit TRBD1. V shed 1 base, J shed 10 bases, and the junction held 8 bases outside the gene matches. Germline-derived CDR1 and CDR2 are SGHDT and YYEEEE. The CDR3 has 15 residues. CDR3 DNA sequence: TGTGCCAGCAGCTTGACGGGACAGGGGCCGGGACCCCAGCATTTT. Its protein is CASSLTGQGPGPQHF.

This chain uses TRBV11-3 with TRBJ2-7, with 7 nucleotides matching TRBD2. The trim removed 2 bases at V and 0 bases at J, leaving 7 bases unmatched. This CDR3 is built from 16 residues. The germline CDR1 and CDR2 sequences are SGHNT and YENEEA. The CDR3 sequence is CASSLRGDRHSYEQYF. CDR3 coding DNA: TGTGCCAGCAGCTTACGGGGGGACCGACACTCCTACGAGCAGTACTTC.

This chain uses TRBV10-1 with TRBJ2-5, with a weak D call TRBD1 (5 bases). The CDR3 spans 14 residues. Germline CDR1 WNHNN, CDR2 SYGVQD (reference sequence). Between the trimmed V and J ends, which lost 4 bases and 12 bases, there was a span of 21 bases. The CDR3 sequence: CASSGHSPRVLEYF. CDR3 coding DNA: TGCGCCAGCAGTGGTCACTCCCCCAGGGTCCTTGAGTACTTC.

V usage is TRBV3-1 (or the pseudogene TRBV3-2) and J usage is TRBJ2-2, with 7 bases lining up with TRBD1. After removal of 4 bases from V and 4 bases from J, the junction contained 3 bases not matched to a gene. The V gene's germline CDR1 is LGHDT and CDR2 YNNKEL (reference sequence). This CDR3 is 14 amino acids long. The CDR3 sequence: CASSRSGGTGELFF. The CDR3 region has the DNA TGTGCCAGCAGCCGATCAGGGGGCACCGGGGAGCTGTTTTTT.

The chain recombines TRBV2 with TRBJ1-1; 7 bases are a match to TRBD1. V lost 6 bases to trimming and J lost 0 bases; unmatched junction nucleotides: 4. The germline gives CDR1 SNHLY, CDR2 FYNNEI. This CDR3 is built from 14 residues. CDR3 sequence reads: CASSVDRVNTEAFF. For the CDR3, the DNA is TGTGCCAGCAGCGTAGACAGGGTGAACACTGAAGCTTTCTTT.

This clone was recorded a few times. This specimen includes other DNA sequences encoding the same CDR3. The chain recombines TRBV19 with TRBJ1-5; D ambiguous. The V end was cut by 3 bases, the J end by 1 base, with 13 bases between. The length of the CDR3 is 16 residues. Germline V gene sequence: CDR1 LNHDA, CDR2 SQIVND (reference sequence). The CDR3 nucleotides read TGTGCCAGTAGTATCAGTTGGGCGGGCAGCAATCAGCCCCAGCATTTT. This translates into CASSISWAGSNQPQHF.